Each of the 3 T cell receptor beta chains below was sequenced from the same sample in a study of neurological immune-mediated disorders. Each CDR3 protein gets one entry after TCRdb re-called the 5' RACE reads with MiXCR. This table holds roughly 70,000 distinct CDR3 sequences, roughly 5.5% found once. What was sequenced was PBMCs. All receptors derive from a woman aged 25 to 39 with multiple sclerosis.

This clonotype was observed at least ten times. This chain connects TRBV5-6 to TRBJ2-5; 10 nucleotides align to TRBD2. The CDR3 consists of 16 residues. The junction had 6 bases not matched to a gene; V was cut back by 0 bases and J by 4 bases. Germline V gene data show CDR1 as SGHDT and CDR2 as YYEEEE. DNA for the CDR3: TGTGCCAGCAGCTTGGCCCTAGCGGGGGCAGGAGAGACCCAGTACTTC. This translates into CASSLALAGAGETQYF.

In its sample, this clonotype was seen many times. The chain employs TRBV2 and TRBJ2-1; 8 bases fit TRBD1. Germline values: CDR1 SNHLY, CDR2 FYNNEI. V lost 4 bases and J lost 7; bases outside the gene matches: 3. The CDR3 sequence is 13 residues long. CDR3 amino acids: CASSVRTGNEQFF. The CDR3 nucleotides read TGTGCCAGCAGTGTCCGGACAGGGAATGAGCAGTTCTTC.

This clonotype came up a few times. The CDR3 nucleotides are TGTGCCAGCAGCCCCCAGTTAGAGGGTCGGAGGACTGAAGCTTTCTTT. It specifies CASSPQLEGRRTEAFF. The J gene is TRBJ1-1, the V gene TRBV7-9; D is undetermined. The CDR3 contains 16 residues. Trimming stripped 5 bases from V and 5 bases from J, with 21 bases between. Germline CDR1 is SEHNR and CDR2 is FQNEAQ (reference sequence).